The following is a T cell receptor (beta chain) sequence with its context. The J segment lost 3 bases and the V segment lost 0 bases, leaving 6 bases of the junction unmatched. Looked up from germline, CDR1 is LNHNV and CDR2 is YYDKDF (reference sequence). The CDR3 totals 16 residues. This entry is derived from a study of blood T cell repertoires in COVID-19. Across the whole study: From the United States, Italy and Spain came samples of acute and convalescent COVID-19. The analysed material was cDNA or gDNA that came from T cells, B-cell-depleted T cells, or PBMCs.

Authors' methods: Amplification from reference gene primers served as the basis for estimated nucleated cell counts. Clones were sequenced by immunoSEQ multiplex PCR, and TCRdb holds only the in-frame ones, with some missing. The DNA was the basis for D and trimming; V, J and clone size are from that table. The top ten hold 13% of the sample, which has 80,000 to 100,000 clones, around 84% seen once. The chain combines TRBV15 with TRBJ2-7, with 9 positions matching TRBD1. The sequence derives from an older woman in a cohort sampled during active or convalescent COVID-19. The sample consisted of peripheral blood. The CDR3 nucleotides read TGTGCCACCAGCAGAGATTTAGGGACAGGGATCTACGAGCAGTACTTC. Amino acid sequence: CATSRDLGTGIYEQYF. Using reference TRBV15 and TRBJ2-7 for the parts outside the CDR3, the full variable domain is DAMVIQNPRYQVTQFGKPVTLSCSQTLNHNVMYWYQQKSSQAPKLLFHYYDKDFNNEADTPDNFQSRRPNTSFCFLDIRSPGLGDTAMYLCATSRDLGTGIYEQYFGPGTRLTVT.